One sample yielded the 22 T cell receptor beta chains listed below, sequenced in a study of tumor-infiltrating lymphocytes in localized non-small cell lung cancer. Sequencing was performed with immunoSEQ multiplex PCR; in TCRdb, only in-frame clones are kept and a portion is missing. The sample yields some 22,000 clones, just under 70% seen once. The sample was lung tumor tissue. These receptors all come from a human donor with non-small cell lung cancer.

The chain uses TRBV6-5 and TRBJ1-5; a weak D match, TRBD1 (6 bases). From germline, CDR1 is MNHEY and CDR2 SVGAGI. Trimming took off 7 bases at V and 7 bases at J, with 14 bases between the two ends. This CDR3 contains 13 residues. The CDR3 nucleotides read TGTGCCAGCACTAGACAGGCGGGGCAGCCCCAGCATTTT. It encodes CASTRQAGQPQHF.

This chain connects TRBV18 to TRBJ2-1; no definite D call. Germline V gene lookup returns CDR1 KGHSH and CDR2 LQKENI. V was pared by 2 bases and J by 4 bases, with 12 bases between. This CDR3 has 15 amino acids. CDR3 sequence reads: CASSPRVEGYNEQFF. The CDR3 DNA follows: TGTGCCAGCTCACCAAGGGTAGAAGGGTACAATGAGCAGTTCTTC.

This clone was seen a single time. The genes are TRBV30 and TRBJ2-3; D gene ambiguous. Germline assignment: CDR1 GTSNPN and CDR2 SVGIG (reference sequence). The CDR3 has 13 amino acids. CDR3 bases: TGTGCTTTGTGGGGATCTAGCACAGATACGCAGTATTTT. Protein: CALWGSSTDTQYF.

The chain carries TRBV10-3 and TRBJ1-1; a weak D match, TRBD1 (6 bases). CDR1 is ENHRY, CDR2 SYGVKD, per germline. The CDR3 contains 14 residues. The ends were cut back, 4 bases at V and 2 bases at J, with 11 bases in the middle. As DNA, the CDR3 is TGTGCCATCAGTGCCCGGGGGGGCAACACTGAAGCTTTCTTT. As protein: CAISARGGNTEAFF.

As DNA, the CDR3 is TGTGCCAGCAGGATCGGACAGGGGGCTGGAAACACCATATATTTT. This encodes CASRIGQGAGNTIYF. The V gene is TRBV2, the J gene TRBJ1-3, with 10 bases matching TRBD1. CDR1 is SNHLY and CDR2 is FYNNEI in the germline V gene. The CDR3 is made up of 15 amino acids. The V segment lost 6 bases and the J segment 2 bases; nucleotides outside the gene matches: 4.

The chain joins TRBV10-3 to TRBJ1-1; D might be TRBD1 (6 bases). The germline V and J ends were trimmed by 8 bases and 6 bases, with 10 bases remaining between them. In germline, CDR1 is ENHRY, CDR2 SYGVKD. CDR3 length equals 11 residues. The CDR3, as DNA: TGTGCCATCTCTACAGGGTCTGAAGCTTTCTTT. Protein: CAISTGSEAFF.

V gene TRBV7-2 combines with J gene TRBJ1-1; D gene uncertain. Germline CDR1 and CDR2: SGHTA and FQGNSA. The CDR3 is made up of 12 amino acids. Deletions cut 1 base from V and 10 bases from J, with 10 bases between. Here the CDR3 DNA reads TGTGCCAGCAGCTTAGTTTGGGATTCAGCTTTCTTT. It encodes CASSLVWDSAFF.

This rearrangement joins TRBV4-3 to TRBJ2-7; maybe TRBD2 (7 bases). Germline V gene data show CDR1 as LGHNA and CDR2 as YSLEER. The ends were cut back, 3 bases at V and 0 bases at J, with 15 bases in the middle. The CDR3 spans 16 residues. The CDR3 reads CASSQATGGASYEQYF. The CDR3 DNA is TGCGCCAGCAGCCAGGCTACTGGGGGGGCCTCCTACGAGCAGTACTTC.

This clone appeared once. The V gene is TRBV2, the J gene TRBJ2-2, with D unresolved. V lost 4 bases, J lost 3 bases, and 12 bases lay in between. From germline, CDR1 is SNHLY and CDR2 FYNNEI. This CDR3 spans 15 amino acids. The CDR3 DNA reads as TGTGCCAGCAGTGCTTTGGCTATTGACACCGGGGAGCTGTTTTTT. Translating it yields CASSALAIDTGELFF.

The rearrangement links TRBV5-1 to TRBJ1-1; maybe TRBD1 (5 bases). Germline lookup yields CDR1 SGHRS and CDR2 YFSETQ. V was pared by 0 bases and J by 4 bases, with 16 bases between. The CDR3 loop spans 16 amino acids. The CDR3 coding sequence is TGCGCCAGCAGCTTGGCCGGGGGAAACTCCCCCACTGAAGCTTTCTTT. It specifies CASSLAGGNSPTEAFF.

Only a few counts were recorded for this clone. The genes are TRBV5-4 and TRBJ2-2; D not resolved. The CDR3 covers 16 residues. V was pared by 0 bases and J by 2 bases, with 11 bases between. The germline V gene encodes CDR1 SGHNT and CDR2 YYREEE (reference sequence). As DNA, the CDR3 is TGTGCCAGCAGCTTGGCGGGCGGTAGAAACACCGGGGAGCTGTTTTTT. It specifies CASSLAGGRNTGELFF.

The chain joins TRBV28 to TRBJ1-4; weak D call: TRBD1 (5 bases). The V gene lost 9 bases and the J gene lost 7 bases, with 21 bases spanning the gap. Germline V gene sequence: CDR1 MDHEN, CDR2 SYDVKM. The CDR3 sequence is 15 residues long. CDR3 DNA sequence: TGTGCCAGGATCTCGGAGGGGATTGGCGGTGAAAAACTGTTTTTT. Amino acid sequence: CARISEGIGGEKLFF.

The rearrangement joins TRBV5-6 to TRBJ2-5; D call uncertain. CDR1 and CDR2 from the germline V gene are SGHDT and YYEEEE. The germline V and J ends were trimmed by 3 bases and 4 bases, with 10 bases remaining between them. This CDR3 spans 13 amino acids. Here the CDR3 DNA reads TGTGCCAGCAGCTGGGCCAGACGAGAGACCCAGTACTTC. Translating gives CASSWARRETQYF.

The chain has TRBV19 and TRBJ2-5; D could derive from TRBD1 or TRBD2 (5 bases each). Looked up from germline, CDR1 is LNHDA and CDR2 is SQIVND (reference sequence). Trimming left V 3 bases short and J 5 bases short, with 10 bases between. This CDR3 region has 13 residues. CDR3 nucleotides: TGTGCCAGTAGTATCGCCAGGGAGGAGACCCAGTACTTC. Its protein is CASSIAREETQYF.

The rearrangement links TRBV4-1 to TRBJ2-1, with D possibly TRBD2 on 5 matching bases. Germline loops: CDR1 MGHRA, CDR2 YSYEKL. The CDR3 runs 17 residues. V gave up 1 base and J gave up 2 bases, with 15 bases separating them. The CDR3 nucleotides read TGCGCCAGCAGCCAAGGTTCGGGCGGGTCGACCTACAATGAGCAGTTCTTC. This translates into CASSQGSGGSTYNEQFF.

The chain is built from TRBV7-2 and TRBJ2-1, with a possible D match to TRBD1 (6 bases). V lost 5 bases to trimming and J lost 5 bases, with 16 bases between them. Germline-derived CDR1 and CDR2 are SGHTA and FQGNSA. The CDR3 runs 15 residues. Here the CDR3 reads CASSPQGRTHNEQFF. The CDR3 DNA follows: TGTGCCAGCAGCCCCCAGGGGAGAACACACAATGAGCAGTTCTTC.

The chain employs TRBV6-5 and TRBJ2-7; 10 nucleotides agree with TRBD2. With 2 bases clipped from V and 2 bases from J, the junction kept 3 bases outside the gene matches. CDR3 length: 15 amino acids. Looked up from germline, CDR1 is MNHEY and CDR2 is SVGAGI. The CDR3 protein is CASSYERGGTYEQYF. The CDR3 nucleotides are TGTGCCAGCAGTTACGAGCGGGGGGGCACCTACGAGCAGTACTTC.

The sample holds a few counts of this clone. The gene calls are TRBV5-5 and TRBJ1-2, with D unclear. Trimming took off 1 base at V and 5 bases at J, with 12 bases between the two ends. The CDR3 contains 14 residues. Germline CDR1 reads SGHKS; CDR2 reads YYEKEE (reference sequence). CDR3 amino acids: CASSLRRLPYGYTF. The CDR3 DNA sequence: TGTGCCAGCAGCTTGAGGCGTTTACCTTATGGCTACACCTTC.

The chain recombines TRBV5-1 with TRBJ2-5; D is undetermined. Germline-derived CDR1 and CDR2 are SGHRS and YFSETQ. Trimming pared 4 bases from V and 3 bases from J, leaving 10 bases between. The CDR3 totals 13 residues. The CDR3 here is CASSIRAEETQYF. CDR3 bases: TGCGCCAGCAGCATCCGGGCCGAAGAGACCCAGTACTTC.

The rearrangement links TRBV5-4 to TRBJ1-3; D not resolved. The CDR3 spans 13 residues. Trimming cost V 1 base and J 0 bases, with 2 bases left between them. The germline CDR1 and CDR2 sequences are SGHNT and YYREEE (reference sequence). The CDR3 DNA is TGTGCCAGCAGCTTGAGCTCTGGAAACACCATATATTTT. It codes for CASSLSSGNTIYF.

V is TRBV13 and J is TRBJ1-1; maybe TRBD1 (6 bases). Trimming removed 5 bases from V and 1 base from J, with 14 bases in between. The CDR3 covers 15 residues. Germline V CDR1 and CDR2: PRHDT, FYEKMQ (reference sequence). CDR3 in DNA: TGTGCCAGCAGCCATTTACAGGGAAGGAACACTGAAGCTTTCTTT. Its protein product is CASSHLQGRNTEAFF.

The genes are TRBV10-3 and TRBJ2-7; a possible D gene is TRBD1 (6 bases). This CDR3 has 14 residues. V lost 6 bases to trimming and J lost 0 bases, with 12 bases between them. Per the germline V gene, CDR1 is ENHRY and CDR2 is SYGVKD. The CDR3 coding sequence is TGTGCCATCAGAGGCATAGGGGGCTCCTACGAGCAGTACTTC. This sequence encodes CAIRGIGGSYEQYF.